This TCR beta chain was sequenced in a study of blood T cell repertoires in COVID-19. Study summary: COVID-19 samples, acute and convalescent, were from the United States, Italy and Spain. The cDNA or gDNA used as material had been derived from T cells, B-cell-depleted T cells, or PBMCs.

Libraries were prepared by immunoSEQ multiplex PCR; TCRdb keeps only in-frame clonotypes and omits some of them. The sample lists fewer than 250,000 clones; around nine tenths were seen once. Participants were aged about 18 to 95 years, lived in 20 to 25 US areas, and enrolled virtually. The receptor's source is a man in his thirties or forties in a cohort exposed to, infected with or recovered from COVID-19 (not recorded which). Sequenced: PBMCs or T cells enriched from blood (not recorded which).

The chain's CDR3 is CASSKAGTDTQYF. The CDR3 DNA reads TGTGCCAGCAGCAAGGCCGGGACAGATACGCAGTATTTT. The rearrangement uses TRBV7-9 and TRBJ2-3; D remains unclear. The V and J ends lost 5 bases and 3 bases respectively, with 9 bases between them. The germline CDR1 and CDR2 sequences are SEHNR and FQNEAQ (reference sequence). CDR3 length equals 13 residues. The full variable domain, with the rest looked up from reference TRBV7-9 and TRBJ2-3, is DTGVSQNPRHKITKRGQNVTFRCDPISEHNRLYWYRQTLGQGPEFLTYFQNEAQLEKSRLLSDRFSAERPKGSFSTLEIQRTEQGDSAMYLCASSKAGTDTQYFGPGTRLTVL.